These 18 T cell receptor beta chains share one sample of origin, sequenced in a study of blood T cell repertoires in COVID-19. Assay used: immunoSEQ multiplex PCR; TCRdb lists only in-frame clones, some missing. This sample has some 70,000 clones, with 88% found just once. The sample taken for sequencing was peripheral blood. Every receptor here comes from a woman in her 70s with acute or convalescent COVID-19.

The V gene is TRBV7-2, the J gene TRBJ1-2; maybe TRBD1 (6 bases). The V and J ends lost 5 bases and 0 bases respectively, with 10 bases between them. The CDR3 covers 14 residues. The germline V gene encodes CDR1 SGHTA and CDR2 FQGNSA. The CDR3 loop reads CASSNRTANYGYTF. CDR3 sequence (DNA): TGTGCCAGCAGCAACCGGACAGCTAACTATGGCTACACCTTC. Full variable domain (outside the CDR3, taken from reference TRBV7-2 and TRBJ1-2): GAGVSQSPSNKVTEKGKDVELRCDPISGHTALYWYRQSLGQGLEFLIYFQGNSAPDKSGLPSDRFSAERTGGSVSTLTIQRTQQEDSAVYLCASSNRTANYGYTFGSGTRLTVV.

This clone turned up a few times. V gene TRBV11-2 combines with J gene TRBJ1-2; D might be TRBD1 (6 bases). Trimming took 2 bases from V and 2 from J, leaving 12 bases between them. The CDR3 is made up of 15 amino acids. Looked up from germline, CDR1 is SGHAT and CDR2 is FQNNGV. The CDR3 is CASSLIQGWNYGYTF. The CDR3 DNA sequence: TGTGCCAGCAGCTTAATCCAGGGGTGGAACTATGGCTACACCTTC.

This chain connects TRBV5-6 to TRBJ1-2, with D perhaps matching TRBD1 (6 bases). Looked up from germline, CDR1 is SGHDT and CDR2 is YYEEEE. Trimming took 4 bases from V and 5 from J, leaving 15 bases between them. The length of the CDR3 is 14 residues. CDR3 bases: TGTGCCAGCAGCCAGATCACAGGGCAATATGGCTACACCTTC. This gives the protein CASSQITGQYGYTF.

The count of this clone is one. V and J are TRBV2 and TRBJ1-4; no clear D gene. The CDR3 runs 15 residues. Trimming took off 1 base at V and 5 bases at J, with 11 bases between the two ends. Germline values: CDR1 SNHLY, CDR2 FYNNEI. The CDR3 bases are TGTGCCAGCAGTGAAGGACATCCACCAAATGAAAAACTGTTTTTT. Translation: CASSEGHPPNEKLFF.

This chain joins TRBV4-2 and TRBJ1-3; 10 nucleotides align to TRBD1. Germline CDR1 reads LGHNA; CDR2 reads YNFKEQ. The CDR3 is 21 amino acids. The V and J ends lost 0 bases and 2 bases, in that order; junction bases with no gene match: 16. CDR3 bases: TGTGCCAGCAGCCAAGATATTGTGGGGGTTGGGACAGGGGATCCTGGAAACACCATATATTTT. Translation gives CASSQDIVGVGTGDPGNTIYF.

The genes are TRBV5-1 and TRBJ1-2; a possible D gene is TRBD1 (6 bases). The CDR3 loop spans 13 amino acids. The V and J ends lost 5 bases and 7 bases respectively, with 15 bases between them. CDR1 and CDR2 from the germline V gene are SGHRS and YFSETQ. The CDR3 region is CASRDPGGLGYTF. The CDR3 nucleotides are TGCGCCAGCAGAGACCCTGGGGGCCTTGGCTACACCTTC.

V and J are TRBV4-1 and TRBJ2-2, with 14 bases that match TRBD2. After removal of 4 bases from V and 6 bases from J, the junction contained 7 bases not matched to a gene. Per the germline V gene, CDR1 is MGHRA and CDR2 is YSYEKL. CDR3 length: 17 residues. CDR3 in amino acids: CASSPRLAGGPSGELFF. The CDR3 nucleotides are TGCGCCAGCAGCCCCCGACTAGCGGGAGGGCCCTCCGGGGAGCTGTTTTTT.

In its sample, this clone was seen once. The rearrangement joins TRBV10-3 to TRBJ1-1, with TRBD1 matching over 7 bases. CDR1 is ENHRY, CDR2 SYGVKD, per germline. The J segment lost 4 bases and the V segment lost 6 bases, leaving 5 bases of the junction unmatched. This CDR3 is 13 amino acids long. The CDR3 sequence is CAISPGQSTEAFF. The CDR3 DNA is TGTGCCATCAGCCCGGGACAGTCCACTGAAGCTTTCTTT.

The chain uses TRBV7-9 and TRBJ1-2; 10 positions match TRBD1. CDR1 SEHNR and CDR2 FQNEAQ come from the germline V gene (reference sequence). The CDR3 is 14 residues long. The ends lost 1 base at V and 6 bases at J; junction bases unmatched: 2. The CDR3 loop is CASSLGGTGDGYTF. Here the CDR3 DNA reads TGTGCCAGCAGCTTAGGTGGGACAGGGGATGGCTACACCTTC.

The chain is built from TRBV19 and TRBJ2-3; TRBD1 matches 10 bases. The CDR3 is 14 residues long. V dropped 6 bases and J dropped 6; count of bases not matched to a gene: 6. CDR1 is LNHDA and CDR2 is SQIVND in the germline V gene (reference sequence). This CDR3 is CASSDRGRPDTQYF. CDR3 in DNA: TGTGCCAGTAGCGACAGGGGGCGCCCCGATACGCAGTATTTT.

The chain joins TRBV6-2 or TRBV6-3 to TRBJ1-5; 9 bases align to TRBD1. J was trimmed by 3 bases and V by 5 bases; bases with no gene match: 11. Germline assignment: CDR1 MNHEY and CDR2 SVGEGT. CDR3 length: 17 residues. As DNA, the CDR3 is TGTGCCAGCAGTATACCGATCCGGGACAGGGTCAATCAGCCCCAGCATTTT. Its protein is CASSIPIRDRVNQPQHF.

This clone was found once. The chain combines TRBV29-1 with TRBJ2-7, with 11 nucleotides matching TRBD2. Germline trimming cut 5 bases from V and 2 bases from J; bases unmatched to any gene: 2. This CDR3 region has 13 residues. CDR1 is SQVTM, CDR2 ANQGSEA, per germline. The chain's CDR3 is CSVLTSGAYEQYF. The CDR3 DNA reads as TGCAGCGTTTTGACTAGCGGGGCCTACGAGCAGTACTTC.

CDR3 in DNA: TGTGCCAGCAGCTCAGGGGGCGCGGGCAATCAGCCCCAGCATTTT. Translation: CASSSGGAGNQPQHF. This rearrangement joins TRBV6-5 to TRBJ1-5; 8 bases align to TRBD1. CDR3 size: 15 residues. CDR1 MNHEY and CDR2 SVGAGI come from the germline V gene. With 6 bases clipped from V and 2 bases from J, the junction kept 6 bases outside the gene matches.

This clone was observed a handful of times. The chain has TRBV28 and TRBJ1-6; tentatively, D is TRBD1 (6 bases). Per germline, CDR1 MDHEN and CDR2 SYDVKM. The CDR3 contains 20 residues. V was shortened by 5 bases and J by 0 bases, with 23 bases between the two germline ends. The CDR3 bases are TGTGCCAGCAGTATGTGGACAGTCCTCGCGAAAAGCTCCTATAATTCACCCCTCCACTTT. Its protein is CASSMWTVLAKSSYNSPLHF.

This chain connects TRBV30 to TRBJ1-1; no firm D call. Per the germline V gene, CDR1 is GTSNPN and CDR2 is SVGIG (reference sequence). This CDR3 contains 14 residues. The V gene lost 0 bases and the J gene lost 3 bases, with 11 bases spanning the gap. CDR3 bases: TGTGCCTGGAGTGTGGTAGCCCTAGACACTGAAGCTTTCTTT. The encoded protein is CAWSVVALDTEAFF.

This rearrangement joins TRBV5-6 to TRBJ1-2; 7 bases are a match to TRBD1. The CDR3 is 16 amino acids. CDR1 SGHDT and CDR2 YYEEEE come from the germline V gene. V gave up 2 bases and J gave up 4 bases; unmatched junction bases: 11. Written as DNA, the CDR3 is TGTGCCAGCAGCTTAAAGTATCTTCCAGGGGGCTATGGCTACACCTTC. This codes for CASSLKYLPGGYGYTF.

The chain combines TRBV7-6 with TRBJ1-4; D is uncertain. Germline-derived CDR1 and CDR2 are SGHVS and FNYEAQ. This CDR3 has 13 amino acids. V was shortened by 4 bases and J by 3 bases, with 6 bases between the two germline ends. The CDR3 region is CASSSLANEKLFF. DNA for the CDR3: TGTGCCAGCAGCTCTCTCGCTAATGAAAAACTGTTTTTT.

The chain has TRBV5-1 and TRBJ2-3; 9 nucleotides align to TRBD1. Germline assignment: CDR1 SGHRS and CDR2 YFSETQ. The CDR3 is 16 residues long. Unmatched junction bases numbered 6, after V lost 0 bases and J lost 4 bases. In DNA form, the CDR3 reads TGCGCCAGCAGCTTGGAGGACAGGGGAGGGTCAGATACGCAGTATTTT. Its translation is CASSLEDRGGSDTQYF.